Listed here are 6 T cell receptor beta chains from one sample, sequenced in a study of blood T cell repertoires in COVID-19. Profiling relied on immunoSEQ multiplex PCR, and the TCRdb table lists in-frame clones only, not all of them. Here the sample spans about 120,000 clones, around nine tenths being singletons. Material for sequencing was peripheral blood. The receptors come from a woman aged 50 to 60 with acute or convalescent COVID-19.

V is TRBV10-3 and J is TRBJ1-3; weak D call: TRBD1 (6 bases). CDR3 size: 15 residues. Trimming cost V 7 bases and J 0 bases, with 13 bases left between them. Germline CDR1 reads ENHRY; CDR2 reads SYGVKD. The CDR3 DNA reads TGTGCCATCAACGGGGGGGGCCTCTCTGGAAACACCATATATTTT. This codes for CAINGGGLSGNTIYF.

V gene TRBV2 combines with J gene TRBJ1-1, with 9 bases aligning to TRBD1. Losses at the gene ends were 3 bases for V and 6 bases for J; bases not matched to a gene: 8. This CDR3 is 15 amino acids long. Germline assignment: CDR1 SNHLY and CDR2 FYNNEI. The CDR3 DNA reads TGTGCCAGCAGTGACTTTCGGACAGGGGTCCCTGAAGCTTTCTTT. Amino acid sequence: CASSDFRTGVPEAFF.

The chain couples TRBV27 to TRBJ2-3; D not resolved. CDR3 size: 14 residues. V was trimmed by 2 bases and J by 2 bases, leaving 8 bases between them. Germline-derived CDR1 and CDR2 are MNHEY and SMNVEV (reference sequence). CDR3 in amino acids: CASSLSSVTDTQYF. Written as DNA, the CDR3 is TGTGCCAGCAGTTTAAGCTCGGTCACAGATACGCAGTATTTT.

The chain has TRBV9 and TRBJ2-5, with 8 bases aligning to TRBD1. CDR3 length: 16 residues. V shed 3 bases and J 4 bases; nucleotides not matched to a gene: 11. Per the germline V gene, CDR1 is SGDLS and CDR2 is YYNGEE. The CDR3 region is CASSDNSGGWGETQYF. CDR3 nucleotide sequence: TGTGCCAGCAGCGATAACTCAGGGGGCTGGGGAGAGACCCAGTACTTC.

DNA of the CDR3: TGCAGCGTTGGTGACAGGCCCGAGCAGTTCTTC. Translation gives CSVGDRPEQFF. This rearrangement joins TRBV29-1 to TRBJ2-1; tentative D call: TRBD1 (6 bases). V dropped 4 bases and J dropped 10 bases, with 11 bases sitting between them. Germline values: CDR1 SQVTM, CDR2 ANQGSEA. The CDR3 sequence is 11 residues long.

V usage is TRBV10-2 and J usage is TRBJ2-2, with a tentative D call TRBD1 (6 bases). V lost 6 bases and J lost 6, with 11 bases in between. The CDR3 contains 13 residues. Germline V gene sequence: CDR1 WSHSY, CDR2 SAAADI. CDR3 loop: CASSNTGSGELFF. The CDR3 region has the DNA TGCGCCAGCAGCAATACAGGGTCCGGGGAGCTGTTTTTT.